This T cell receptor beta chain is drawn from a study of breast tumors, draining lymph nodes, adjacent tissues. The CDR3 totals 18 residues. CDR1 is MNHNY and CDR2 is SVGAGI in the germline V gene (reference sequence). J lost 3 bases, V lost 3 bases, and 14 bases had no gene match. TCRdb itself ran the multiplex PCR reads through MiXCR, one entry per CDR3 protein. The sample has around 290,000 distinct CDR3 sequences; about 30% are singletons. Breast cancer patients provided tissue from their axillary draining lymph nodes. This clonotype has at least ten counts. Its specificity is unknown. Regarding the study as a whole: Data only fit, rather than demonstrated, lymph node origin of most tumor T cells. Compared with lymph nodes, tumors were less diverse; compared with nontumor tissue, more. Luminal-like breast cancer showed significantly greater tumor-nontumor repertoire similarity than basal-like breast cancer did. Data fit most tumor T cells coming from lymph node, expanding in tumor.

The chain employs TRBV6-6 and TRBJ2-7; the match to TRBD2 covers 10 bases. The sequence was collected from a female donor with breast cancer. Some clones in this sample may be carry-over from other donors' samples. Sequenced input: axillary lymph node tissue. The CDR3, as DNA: TGTGCCAGCAGTTATCCCCTAGCGGGAGCGTTGGTAGGCTACGAGCAGTACTTC. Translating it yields CASSYPLAGALVGYEQYF.